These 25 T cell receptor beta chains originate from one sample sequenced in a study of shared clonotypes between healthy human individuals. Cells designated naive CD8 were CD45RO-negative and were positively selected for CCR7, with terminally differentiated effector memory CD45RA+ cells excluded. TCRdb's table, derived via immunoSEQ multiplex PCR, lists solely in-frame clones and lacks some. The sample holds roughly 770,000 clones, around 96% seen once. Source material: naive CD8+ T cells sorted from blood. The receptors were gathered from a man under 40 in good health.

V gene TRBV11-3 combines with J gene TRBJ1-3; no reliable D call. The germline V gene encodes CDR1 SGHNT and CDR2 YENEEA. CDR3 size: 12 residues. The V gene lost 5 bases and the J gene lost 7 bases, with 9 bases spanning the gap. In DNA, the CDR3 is TGTGCCAGCAGCCGCTCTTTCAACACCATATATTTT. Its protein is CASSRSFNTIYF.

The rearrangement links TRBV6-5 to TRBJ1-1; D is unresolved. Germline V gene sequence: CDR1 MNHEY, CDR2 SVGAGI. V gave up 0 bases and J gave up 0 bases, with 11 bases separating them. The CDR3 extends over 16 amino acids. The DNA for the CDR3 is TGTGCCAGCAGTTACTCCTCCGCAGAGATGAACACTGAAGCTTTCTTT. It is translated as CASSYSSAEMNTEAFF.

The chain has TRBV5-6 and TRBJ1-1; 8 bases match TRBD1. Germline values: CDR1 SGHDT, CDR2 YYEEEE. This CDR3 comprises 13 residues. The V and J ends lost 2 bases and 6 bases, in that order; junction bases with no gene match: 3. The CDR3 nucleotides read TGTGCCAGCAGCTTTACAGGGGGACCTGAAGCTTTCTTT. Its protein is CASSFTGGPEAFF.

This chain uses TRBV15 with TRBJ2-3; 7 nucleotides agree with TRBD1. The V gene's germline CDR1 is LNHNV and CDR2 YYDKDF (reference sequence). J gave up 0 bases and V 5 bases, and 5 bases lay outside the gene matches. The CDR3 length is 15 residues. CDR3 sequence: CATSEGTDSTDTQYF. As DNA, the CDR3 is TGTGCCACCAGCGAGGGGACAGATAGCACAGATACGCAGTATTTT.

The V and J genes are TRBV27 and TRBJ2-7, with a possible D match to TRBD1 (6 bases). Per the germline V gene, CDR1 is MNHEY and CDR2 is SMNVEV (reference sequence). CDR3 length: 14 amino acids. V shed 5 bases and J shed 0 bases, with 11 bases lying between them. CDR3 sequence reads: CASSPQGSSYEQYF. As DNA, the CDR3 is TGTGCCAGCAGTCCCCAGGGGAGCTCCTACGAGCAGTACTTC.

The CDR3 protein is CATSRESGLNGYTF. The CDR3 DNA reads TGTGCCACCAGCAGAGAATCAGGTCTTAATGGCTACACCTTC. This chain uses TRBV15 with TRBJ1-2; unclear D gene. The CDR3 consists of 14 residues. The germline V and J ends were trimmed by 0 bases and 6 bases, with 11 bases remaining between them. Germline CDR1 and CDR2: LNHNV and YYDKDF (reference sequence).

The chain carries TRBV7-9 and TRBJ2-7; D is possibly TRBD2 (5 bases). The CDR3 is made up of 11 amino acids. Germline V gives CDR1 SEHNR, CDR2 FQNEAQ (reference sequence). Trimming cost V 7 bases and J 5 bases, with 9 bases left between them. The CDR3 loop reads CASTWGDEQYF. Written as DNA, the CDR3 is TGTGCCAGCACCTGGGGAGACGAGCAGTACTTC.

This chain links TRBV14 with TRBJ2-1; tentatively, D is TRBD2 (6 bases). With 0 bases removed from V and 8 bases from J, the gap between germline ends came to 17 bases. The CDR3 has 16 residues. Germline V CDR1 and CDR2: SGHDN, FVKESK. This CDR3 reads CASSQEVGSVIDEQFF. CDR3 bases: TGTGCCAGCAGCCAAGAAGTCGGGAGCGTTATCGATGAGCAGTTCTTC.

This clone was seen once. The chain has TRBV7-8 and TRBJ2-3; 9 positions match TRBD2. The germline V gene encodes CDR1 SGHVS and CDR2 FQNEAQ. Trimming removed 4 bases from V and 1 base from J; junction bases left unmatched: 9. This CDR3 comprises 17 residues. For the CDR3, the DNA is TGTGCCAGCAGCTCGCGAAGGGCTAGCGGGGGCACAGATACGCAGTATTTT. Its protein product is CASSSRRASGGTDTQYF.

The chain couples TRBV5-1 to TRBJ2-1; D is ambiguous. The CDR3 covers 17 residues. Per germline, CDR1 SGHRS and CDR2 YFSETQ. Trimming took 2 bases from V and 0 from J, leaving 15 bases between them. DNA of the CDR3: TGCGCCAGCAGCTTCTCGGCCAGAGGCGGCTCCTACAATGAGCAGTTCTTC. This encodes CASSFSARGGSYNEQFF.

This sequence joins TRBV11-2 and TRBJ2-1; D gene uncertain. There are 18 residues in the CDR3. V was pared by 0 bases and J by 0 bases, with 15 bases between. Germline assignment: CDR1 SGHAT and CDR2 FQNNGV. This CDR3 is CASSLDNFRADSYNEQFF. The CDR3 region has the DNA TGTGCCAGCAGCTTAGATAACTTTCGGGCCGACTCCTACAATGAGCAGTTCTTC.

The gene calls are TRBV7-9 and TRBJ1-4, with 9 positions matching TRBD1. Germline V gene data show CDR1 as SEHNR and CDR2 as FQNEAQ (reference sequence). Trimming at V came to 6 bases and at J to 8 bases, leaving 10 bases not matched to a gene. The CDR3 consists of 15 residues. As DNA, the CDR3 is TGTGCCAGCAGACGAACCTCCGGGACAGGGGAAAAACTGTTTTTT. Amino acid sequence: CASRRTSGTGEKLFF.

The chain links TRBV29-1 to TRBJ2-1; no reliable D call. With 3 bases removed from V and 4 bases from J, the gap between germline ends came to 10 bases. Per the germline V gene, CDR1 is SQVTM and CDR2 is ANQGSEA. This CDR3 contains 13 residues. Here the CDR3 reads CSVDESDYNEQFF. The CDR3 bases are TGCAGCGTTGATGAATCGGATTACAATGAGCAGTTCTTC.

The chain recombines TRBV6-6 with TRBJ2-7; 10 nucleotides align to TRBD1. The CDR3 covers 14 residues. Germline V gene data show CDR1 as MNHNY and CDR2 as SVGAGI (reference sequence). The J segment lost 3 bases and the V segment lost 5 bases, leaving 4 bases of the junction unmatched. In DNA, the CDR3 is TGTGCCAGCAGTGCCGGGACAGGGGACTACGAGCAGTACTTC. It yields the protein CASSAGTGDYEQYF.

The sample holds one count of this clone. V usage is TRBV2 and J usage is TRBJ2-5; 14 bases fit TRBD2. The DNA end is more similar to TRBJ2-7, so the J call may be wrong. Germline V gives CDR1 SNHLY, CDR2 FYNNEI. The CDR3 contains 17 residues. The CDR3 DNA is TGTGCCAGCAGTGGGGGACTAGCGGGAGACTCCGGGTACGAGCAGTACTTC. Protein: CASSGGLAGDSGYEQYF.

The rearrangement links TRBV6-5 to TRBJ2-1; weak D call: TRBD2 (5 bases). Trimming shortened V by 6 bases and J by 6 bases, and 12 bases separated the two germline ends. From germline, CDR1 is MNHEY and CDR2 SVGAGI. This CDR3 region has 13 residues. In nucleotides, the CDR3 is TGTGCCAGCAGGCAAGCGGCCCTCAATGAGCAGTTCTTC. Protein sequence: CASRQAALNEQFF.

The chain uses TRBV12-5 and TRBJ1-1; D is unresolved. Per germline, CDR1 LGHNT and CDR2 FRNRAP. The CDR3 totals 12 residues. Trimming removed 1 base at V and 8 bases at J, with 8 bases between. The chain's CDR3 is CASGLGGLEAFF. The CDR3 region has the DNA TGTGCTAGTGGTTTGGGGGGTCTCGAAGCTTTCTTT.

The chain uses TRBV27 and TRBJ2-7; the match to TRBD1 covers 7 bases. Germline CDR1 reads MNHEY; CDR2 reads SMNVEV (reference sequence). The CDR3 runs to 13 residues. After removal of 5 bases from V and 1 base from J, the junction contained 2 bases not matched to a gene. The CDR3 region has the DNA TGTGCCAGCAGTGGGACAGTTTCCTACGAGCAGTACTTC. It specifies CASSGTVSYEQYF.

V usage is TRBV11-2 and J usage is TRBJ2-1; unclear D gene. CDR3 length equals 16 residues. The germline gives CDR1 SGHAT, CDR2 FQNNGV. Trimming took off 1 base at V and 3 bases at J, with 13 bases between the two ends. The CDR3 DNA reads TGTGCCAGCAGCTTAGGGCCCCGTGGGAACTACAATGAGCAGTTCTTC. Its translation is CASSLGPRGNYNEQFF.

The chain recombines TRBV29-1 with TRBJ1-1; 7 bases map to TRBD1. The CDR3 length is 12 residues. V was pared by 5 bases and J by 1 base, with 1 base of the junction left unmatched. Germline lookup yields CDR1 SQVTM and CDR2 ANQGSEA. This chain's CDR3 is CSVRTGNTEAFF. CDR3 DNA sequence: TGCAGCGTTAGGACAGGGAACACTGAAGCTTTCTTT.

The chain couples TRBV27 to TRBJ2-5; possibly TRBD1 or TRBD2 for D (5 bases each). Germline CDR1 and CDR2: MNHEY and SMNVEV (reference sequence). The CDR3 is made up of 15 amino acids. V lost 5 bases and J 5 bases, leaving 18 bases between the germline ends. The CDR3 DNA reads TGTGCCAGCAGTCTCGGGGCGGCCAACAGGGAGACCCAGTACTTC. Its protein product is CASSLGAANRETQYF.

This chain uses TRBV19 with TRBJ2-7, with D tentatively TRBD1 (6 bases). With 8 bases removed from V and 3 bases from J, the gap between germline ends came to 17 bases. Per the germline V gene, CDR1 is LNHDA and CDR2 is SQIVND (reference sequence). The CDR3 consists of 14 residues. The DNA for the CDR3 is TGTGCCAGTGCTATGGGGACAAGGTTCTACGAGCAGTACTTC. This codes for CASAMGTRFYEQYF.

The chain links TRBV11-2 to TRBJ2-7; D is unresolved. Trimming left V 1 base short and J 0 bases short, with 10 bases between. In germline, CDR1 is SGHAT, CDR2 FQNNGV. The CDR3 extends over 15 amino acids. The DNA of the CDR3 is TGTGCCAGCAGCTTAGCAACAGCCAACTCCTACGAGCAGTACTTC. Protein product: CASSLATANSYEQYF.

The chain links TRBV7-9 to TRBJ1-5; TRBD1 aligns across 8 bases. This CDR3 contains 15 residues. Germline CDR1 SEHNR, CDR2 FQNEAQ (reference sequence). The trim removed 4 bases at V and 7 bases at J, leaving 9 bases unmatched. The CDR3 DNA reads TGTGCCAGCAGCTCAGATGGACAGGGTGGCCAGCCCCAGCATTTT. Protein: CASSSDGQGGQPQHF. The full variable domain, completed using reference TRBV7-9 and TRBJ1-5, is DTGVSQNPRHKITKRGQNVTFRCDPISEHNRLYWYRQTLGQGPEFLTYFQNEAQLEKSRLLSDRFSAERPKGSFSTLEIQRTEQGDSAMYLCASSSDGQGGQPQHFGDGTRLSIL.

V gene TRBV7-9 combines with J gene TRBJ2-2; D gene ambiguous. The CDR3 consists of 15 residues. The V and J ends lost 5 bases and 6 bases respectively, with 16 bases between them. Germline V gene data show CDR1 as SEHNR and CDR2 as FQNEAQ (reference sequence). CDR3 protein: CASSIIVGSPGELFF. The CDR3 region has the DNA TGTGCCAGCAGCATCATCGTAGGATCCCCCGGGGAGCTGTTTTTT.